The rows below give T cell receptor beta chains drawn from one sample of a study of monozygotic twins with inflammatory bowel disease. TCRdb reprocessed the 5' RACE reads, with one entry per CDR3 protein and no DNA. There are fewer than 450,000 distinct CDR3 sequences in the sample, with roughly 2.6% held by the top ten. Sequencing was performed on blood. All receptors derive from a human donor with ulcerative colitis or Crohn's disease, or a healthy co-twin of an affected twin (not recorded which). Both conserved end residues are part of each CDR3.

TRBJ2-4 TRBV7-9 CASSTRQGPNIQYF
TRBJ2-7 TRBV30 CAWSVQDSEYF
TRBJ1-1 TRBV5-1 CASSLPLDRFPPEAFF
TRBJ2-3 TRBV5-1 CASSLERAAQYF
TRBJ1-2 TRBV12-3/TRBV12-4 CASTEGGPYGYTF
TRBJ2-1 TRBV11-1 CASSPGSGGRSYNEQFF
TRBJ1-5 TRBV12-3/TRBV12-4 CASRQGGAGQPQHF
TRBJ2-1 TRBV6-2/TRBV6-3 CASLQNNNEQFF
TRBJ1-2 TRBV7-9 CASSLATPGRYGYTF
TRBJ2-2 TRBV18 CASSPTYRDKNTGELFF
TRBJ2-1 TRBV12-3/TRBV12-4 CASSNRGYEQFF
TRBJ2-1 TRBV7-2 CASSLSRGQNEQFF
TRBJ2-1 TRBV6-2/TRBV6-3 CASSYHREQFF